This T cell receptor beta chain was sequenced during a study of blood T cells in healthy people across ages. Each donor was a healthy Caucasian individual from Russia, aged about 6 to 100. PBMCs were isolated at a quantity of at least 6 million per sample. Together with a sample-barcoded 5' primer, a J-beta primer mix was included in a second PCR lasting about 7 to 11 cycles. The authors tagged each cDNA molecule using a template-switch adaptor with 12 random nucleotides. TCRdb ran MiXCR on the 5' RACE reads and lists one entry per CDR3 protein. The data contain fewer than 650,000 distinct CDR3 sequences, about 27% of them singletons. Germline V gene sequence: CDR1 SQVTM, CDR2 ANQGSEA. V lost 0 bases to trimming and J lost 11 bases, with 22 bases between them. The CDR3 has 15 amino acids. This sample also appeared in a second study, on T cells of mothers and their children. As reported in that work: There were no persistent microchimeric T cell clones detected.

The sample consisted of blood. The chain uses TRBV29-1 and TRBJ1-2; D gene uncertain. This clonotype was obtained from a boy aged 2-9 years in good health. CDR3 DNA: TGCAGCGTTGAAGACTCCCAGCGCTGGGATCTCGGGTACACCTTC. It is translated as CSVEDSQRWDLGYTF.